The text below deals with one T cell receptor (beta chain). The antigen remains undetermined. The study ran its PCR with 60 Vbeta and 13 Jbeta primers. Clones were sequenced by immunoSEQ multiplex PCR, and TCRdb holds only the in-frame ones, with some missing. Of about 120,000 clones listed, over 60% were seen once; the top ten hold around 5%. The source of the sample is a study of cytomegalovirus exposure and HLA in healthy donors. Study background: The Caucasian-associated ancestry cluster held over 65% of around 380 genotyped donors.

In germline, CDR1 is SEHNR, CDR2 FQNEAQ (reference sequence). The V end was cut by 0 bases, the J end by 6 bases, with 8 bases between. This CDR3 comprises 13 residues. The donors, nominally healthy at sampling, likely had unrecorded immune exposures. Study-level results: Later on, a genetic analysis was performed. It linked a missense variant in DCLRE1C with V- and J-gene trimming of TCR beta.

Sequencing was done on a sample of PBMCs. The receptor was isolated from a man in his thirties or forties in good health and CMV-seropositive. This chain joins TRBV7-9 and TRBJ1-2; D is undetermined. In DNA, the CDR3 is TGTGCCAGCAGCTTAGCGAGGTCTGATGGCTACACCTTC. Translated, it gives CASSLARSDGYTF. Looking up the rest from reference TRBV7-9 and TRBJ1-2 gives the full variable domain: DTGVSQNPRHKITKRGQNVTFRCDPISEHNRLYWYRQTLGQGPEFLTYFQNEAQLEKSRLLSDRFSAERPKGSFSTLEIQRTEQGDSAMYLCASSLARSDGYTFGSGTRLTVV.